What follows are 22 T cell receptor beta chains derived from one specimen sequenced in a study of blood T cell repertoires in COVID-19. Assay used: immunoSEQ multiplex PCR; TCRdb lists only in-frame clones, some missing. Altogether under 13,000 clones are present, roughly 83% being singletons, with the ten largest covering more than 9.5%. Sequencing was performed on peripheral blood. Receptor source: a human donor in a cohort sampled during active COVID-19.

This clone was observed a handful of times. This sequence joins TRBV10-2 and TRBJ2-7, with 8 bases fitting TRBD2. The germline V gene has CDR1 WSHSY and CDR2 SAAADI. The CDR3 has 14 amino acids. The junction had 7 bases not matched to a gene; V was cut back by 2 bases and J by 7 bases. DNA for the CDR3: TGCGCCAGCAGTGAGGCGGGAGGCCCCGGGGAGCAGTACTTC. Protein product: CASSEAGGPGEQYF.

V and J are TRBV3-1 (or the pseudogene TRBV3-2) and TRBJ2-7, with no clear D. Looked up from germline, CDR1 is LGHDT and CDR2 is YNNKEL (reference sequence). V shed 5 bases and J shed 5 bases, with 16 bases lying between them. The CDR3 is 14 residues long. The CDR3 is CASSLVYVLDEQYF. The CDR3 coding sequence is TGTGCCAGCAGCTTGGTGTATGTGTTAGACGAGCAGTACTTC.

The chain employs TRBV19 and TRBJ1-2; perhaps TRBD1 as D (6 bases). This CDR3 is 13 amino acids long. Trimming removed 6 bases from V and 1 base from J, with 9 bases in between. Germline-derived CDR1 and CDR2 are LNHDA and SQIVND (reference sequence). CDR3 coding DNA: TGTGCCAGTAGCCTACAGGGTAACTATGGCTACACCTTC. Residues: CASSLQGNYGYTF.

V and J are TRBV19 and TRBJ2-3; 15 bases align to TRBD2. From germline, CDR1 is LNHDA and CDR2 SQIVND (reference sequence). The V gene end was trimmed by 5 bases and the J gene end by 2 bases; junction bases not matched to a gene: 8. The CDR3 spans 18 residues. The CDR3 sequence is CASSARTSGRADTDTQYF. CDR3 sequence (DNA): TGTGCCAGTAGTGCCCGGACTAGCGGGAGGGCCGACACAGATACGCAGTATTTT. Filled out from reference TRBV19 and TRBJ2-3, the complete variable domain reads DGGITQSPKYLFRKEGQNVTLSCEQNLNHDAMYWYRQDPGQGLRLIYYSQIVNDFQKGDIAEGYSVSREKKESFPLTVTSAQKNPTAFYLCASSARTSGRADTDTQYFGPGTRLTVL.

CDR3 in amino acids: CASSLGGPTTEAFF. CDR3 sequence (DNA): TGTGCCAGCAGCTTGGGCGGGCCGACTACTGAAGCTTTCTTT. The V gene is TRBV5-4, the J gene TRBJ1-1; D not certain. V shed 0 bases and J shed 5 bases, with 11 bases lying between them. Germline V gene sequence: CDR1 SGHNT, CDR2 YYREEE (reference sequence). The CDR3 covers 14 residues.

This chain connects TRBV15 to TRBJ1-1; D is possibly TRBD1 (5 bases). Germline CDR1 is LNHNV and CDR2 is YYDKDF (reference sequence). V gave up 1 base and J gave up 0 bases, with 15 bases separating them. This CDR3 contains 17 residues. For the CDR3, the DNA is TGTGCCACCAGCAGAGTATACGGGCAGGGTATGAACACTGAAGCTTTCTTT. Amino acids: CATSRVYGQGMNTEAFF.

The chain has TRBV6-1 and TRBJ2-1, with D perhaps matching TRBD2 (5 bases). The CDR3 is 17 residues long. Germline assignment: CDR1 MNHNS and CDR2 SASEGT. Trimming removed 3 bases at V and 2 bases at J, with 17 bases between. The CDR3 DNA sequence: TGTGCCAGCAGTGATTTGCTCCGGACTTCGGCCTACAATGAGCAGTTCTTC. Residues: CASSDLLRTSAYNEQFF.

The chain is built from TRBV5-4 and TRBJ1-4, with no clear D. The CDR3 spans 16 residues. The germline V gene has CDR1 SGHNT and CDR2 YYREEE (reference sequence). V lost 0 bases and J lost 2, with 11 bases in between. Here the CDR3 reads CASSLGLRTTNEKLFF. In nucleotides, the CDR3 is TGTGCCAGCAGCTTGGGATTGCGGACTACTAATGAAAAACTGTTTTTT.

This chain uses TRBV7-9 with TRBJ2-5; 9 bases are a match to TRBD1. CDR3 length equals 14 residues. V gave up 5 bases and J gave up 5 bases; unmatched junction bases: 6. Germline-derived CDR1 and CDR2 are SEHNR and FQNEAQ (reference sequence). The CDR3 nucleotides are TGTGCCAGCAGCCAGGCCGGGACAGGGGAGACCCAGTACTTC. It specifies CASSQAGTGETQYF. The full variable domain, in which reference TRBV7-9 and TRBJ2-5 provide the parts outside the CDR3, is DTGVSQNPRHKITKRGQNVTFRCDPISEHNRLYWYRQTLGQGPEFLTYFQNEAQLEKSRLLSDRFSAERPKGSFSTLEIQRTEQGDSAMYLCASSQAGTGETQYFGPGTRLLVL.

The genes are TRBV9 and TRBJ2-2; weak D call: TRBD2 (6 bases). This CDR3 region has 16 residues. Germline V gives CDR1 SGDLS, CDR2 YYNGEE. V was shortened by 4 bases and J by 0 bases, with 13 bases between the two germline ends. The CDR3 here is CASSPTSRTNTGELFF. CDR3 DNA: TGTGCCAGCAGCCCCACTAGCCGGACGAACACCGGGGAGCTGTTTTTT.

This clone is categorized as medium-sized (0.01 to 0.1%). This chain uses TRBV10-3 with TRBJ1-2, with no clear D. Deletions cut 0 bases from V and 9 bases from J, with 5 bases between. CDR1 and CDR2 from the germline V gene are ENHRY and SYGVKD. The CDR3 is 11 residues long. The CDR3 protein is CAISESASYTF. The CDR3 DNA is TGTGCCATCAGTGAGTCAGCCAGCTACACCTTC.

The gene calls are TRBV30 and TRBJ1-6; D call uncertain. V was trimmed by 4 bases and J by 0 bases, leaving 10 bases between them. The CDR3 spans 15 residues. CDR1 and CDR2 (germline): GTSNPN, SVGIG (reference sequence). The CDR3 loop is CAWTRGSSYNSPLHF. The CDR3 DNA is TGTGCCTGGACACGAGGGAGCTCCTATAATTCACCCCTCCACTTT.

The rearrangement uses TRBV7-5 and TRBJ1-2. TRBV7-5 is a known pseudogene. CDR3 length: 15 residues. The CDR3 loop is CVRSLRGGALNGYTF. The CDR3 DNA reads as TGTGTCAGAAGCTTACGAGGGGGGGCCCTTAATGGCTACACCTTC.

This clone was recorded a few times. The chain recombines TRBV18 with TRBJ2-7; possibly TRBD1 for D (7 bases). The V gene's germline CDR1 is KGHSH and CDR2 LQKENI. The CDR3 is 16 amino acids. V lost 3 bases and J lost 3, with 18 bases in between. The CDR3 reads CASSPDREMEGYEQYF. In DNA form, the CDR3 reads TGTGCCAGCTCACCCGACAGGGAAATGGAGGGCTACGAGCAGTACTTC. The full variable domain, rest sourced from reference TRBV18 and TRBJ2-7, is NAGVMQNPRHLVRRRGQEARLRCSPMKGHSHVYWYRQLPEEGLKFMVYLQKENIIDESGMPKERFSAEFPKEGPSILRIQQVVRGDSAAYFCASSPDREMEGYEQYFGPGTRLTVT.

The chain uses TRBV11-2 and TRBJ2-1; 11 bases line up with TRBD2. The trim removed 0 bases at V and 8 bases at J, leaving 6 bases unmatched. Germline CDR1 reads SGHAT; CDR2 reads FQNNGV. This CDR3 is 16 amino acids long. CDR3 bases: TGTGCCAGCAGCTTAGATCTTAGCGGGAGGGCTGATGAGCAGTTCTTC. Amino acids: CASSLDLSGRADEQFF.

In DNA form, the CDR3 reads TGCAGTGCTAGTCTTGTAGCGGGGGGCAATCAGCCCCAGCATTTT. This gives the protein CSASLVAGGNQPQHF. This chain links TRBV20-1 with TRBJ1-5, with a tentative D call TRBD1 (5 bases). Per germline, CDR1 DFQATT and CDR2 SNEGSKA (reference sequence). The ends were cut back, 3 bases at V and 2 bases at J, with 14 bases in the middle. The CDR3 contains 15 residues.

The chain couples TRBV18 to TRBJ1-1; D not certain. The germline V gene has CDR1 KGHSH and CDR2 LQKENI. Trimming stripped 8 bases from V and 2 bases from J, with 15 bases between. The CDR3 spans 14 residues. The CDR3 DNA reads TGTGCCAGCGCCTATCAAGCGGTTAACACTGAAGCTTTCTTT. Translated, it gives CASAYQAVNTEAFF.

This chain uses TRBV28 with TRBJ1-2, with D tentatively TRBD1 (6 bases). V lost 5 bases and J 4 bases, leaving 14 bases between the germline ends. The CDR3 has 14 amino acids. Germline CDR1 reads MDHEN; CDR2 reads SYDVKM. Here the CDR3 reads CASSGPRGFYGYTF. In DNA form, the CDR3 reads TGTGCCAGCAGTGGACCCAGGGGTTTCTATGGCTACACCTTC.

The chain carries TRBV6-4 and TRBJ2-1, with 7 nucleotides matching TRBD1. CDR1 and CDR2 from the germline V gene are MRHNA and SNTAGT. The CDR3 consists of 17 residues. The J segment lost 3 bases and the V segment lost 4 bases, leaving 12 bases of the junction unmatched. The CDR3 protein is CASSAYLRQGDYNEQFF. Written as DNA, the CDR3 is TGTGCCAGCAGTGCCTACCTGAGACAGGGTGACTACAATGAGCAGTTCTTC.

This sequence joins TRBV19 and TRBJ1-2; TRBD1 aligns across 8 bases. V lost 10 bases and J lost 6; bases outside the gene matches: 7. From germline, CDR1 is LNHDA and CDR2 SQIVND (reference sequence). The CDR3 loop spans 12 amino acids. In nucleotides, the CDR3 is TGTGCCACACAGGACAGGGTCGATGGCTACACCTTC. It yields the protein CATQDRVDGYTF.

The genes are TRBV7-2 and TRBJ1-1; the D gene is possibly TRBD1 (6 bases). The CDR3 has 15 residues. The germline V gene has CDR1 SGHTA and CDR2 FQGNSA. Trimming removed 5 bases from V and 8 bases from J, with 21 bases in between. The CDR3 here is CASSQRQAKNGEAFF. In DNA form, the CDR3 reads TGTGCCAGCAGCCAGAGACAGGCCAAGAACGGCGAAGCTTTCTTT.

The chain links TRBV20-1 to TRBJ2-2, with 10 bases matching TRBD2. The CDR3 spans 14 residues. With V trimmed by 3 bases and J by 5 bases, 3 bases remained unmatched. Germline values: CDR1 DFQATT, CDR2 SNEGSKA (reference sequence). The CDR3 DNA sequence: TGCAGTGCTAGTAGCGGGAGGAGGACCGGGGAGCTGTTTTTT. This sequence encodes CSASSGRRTGELFF.